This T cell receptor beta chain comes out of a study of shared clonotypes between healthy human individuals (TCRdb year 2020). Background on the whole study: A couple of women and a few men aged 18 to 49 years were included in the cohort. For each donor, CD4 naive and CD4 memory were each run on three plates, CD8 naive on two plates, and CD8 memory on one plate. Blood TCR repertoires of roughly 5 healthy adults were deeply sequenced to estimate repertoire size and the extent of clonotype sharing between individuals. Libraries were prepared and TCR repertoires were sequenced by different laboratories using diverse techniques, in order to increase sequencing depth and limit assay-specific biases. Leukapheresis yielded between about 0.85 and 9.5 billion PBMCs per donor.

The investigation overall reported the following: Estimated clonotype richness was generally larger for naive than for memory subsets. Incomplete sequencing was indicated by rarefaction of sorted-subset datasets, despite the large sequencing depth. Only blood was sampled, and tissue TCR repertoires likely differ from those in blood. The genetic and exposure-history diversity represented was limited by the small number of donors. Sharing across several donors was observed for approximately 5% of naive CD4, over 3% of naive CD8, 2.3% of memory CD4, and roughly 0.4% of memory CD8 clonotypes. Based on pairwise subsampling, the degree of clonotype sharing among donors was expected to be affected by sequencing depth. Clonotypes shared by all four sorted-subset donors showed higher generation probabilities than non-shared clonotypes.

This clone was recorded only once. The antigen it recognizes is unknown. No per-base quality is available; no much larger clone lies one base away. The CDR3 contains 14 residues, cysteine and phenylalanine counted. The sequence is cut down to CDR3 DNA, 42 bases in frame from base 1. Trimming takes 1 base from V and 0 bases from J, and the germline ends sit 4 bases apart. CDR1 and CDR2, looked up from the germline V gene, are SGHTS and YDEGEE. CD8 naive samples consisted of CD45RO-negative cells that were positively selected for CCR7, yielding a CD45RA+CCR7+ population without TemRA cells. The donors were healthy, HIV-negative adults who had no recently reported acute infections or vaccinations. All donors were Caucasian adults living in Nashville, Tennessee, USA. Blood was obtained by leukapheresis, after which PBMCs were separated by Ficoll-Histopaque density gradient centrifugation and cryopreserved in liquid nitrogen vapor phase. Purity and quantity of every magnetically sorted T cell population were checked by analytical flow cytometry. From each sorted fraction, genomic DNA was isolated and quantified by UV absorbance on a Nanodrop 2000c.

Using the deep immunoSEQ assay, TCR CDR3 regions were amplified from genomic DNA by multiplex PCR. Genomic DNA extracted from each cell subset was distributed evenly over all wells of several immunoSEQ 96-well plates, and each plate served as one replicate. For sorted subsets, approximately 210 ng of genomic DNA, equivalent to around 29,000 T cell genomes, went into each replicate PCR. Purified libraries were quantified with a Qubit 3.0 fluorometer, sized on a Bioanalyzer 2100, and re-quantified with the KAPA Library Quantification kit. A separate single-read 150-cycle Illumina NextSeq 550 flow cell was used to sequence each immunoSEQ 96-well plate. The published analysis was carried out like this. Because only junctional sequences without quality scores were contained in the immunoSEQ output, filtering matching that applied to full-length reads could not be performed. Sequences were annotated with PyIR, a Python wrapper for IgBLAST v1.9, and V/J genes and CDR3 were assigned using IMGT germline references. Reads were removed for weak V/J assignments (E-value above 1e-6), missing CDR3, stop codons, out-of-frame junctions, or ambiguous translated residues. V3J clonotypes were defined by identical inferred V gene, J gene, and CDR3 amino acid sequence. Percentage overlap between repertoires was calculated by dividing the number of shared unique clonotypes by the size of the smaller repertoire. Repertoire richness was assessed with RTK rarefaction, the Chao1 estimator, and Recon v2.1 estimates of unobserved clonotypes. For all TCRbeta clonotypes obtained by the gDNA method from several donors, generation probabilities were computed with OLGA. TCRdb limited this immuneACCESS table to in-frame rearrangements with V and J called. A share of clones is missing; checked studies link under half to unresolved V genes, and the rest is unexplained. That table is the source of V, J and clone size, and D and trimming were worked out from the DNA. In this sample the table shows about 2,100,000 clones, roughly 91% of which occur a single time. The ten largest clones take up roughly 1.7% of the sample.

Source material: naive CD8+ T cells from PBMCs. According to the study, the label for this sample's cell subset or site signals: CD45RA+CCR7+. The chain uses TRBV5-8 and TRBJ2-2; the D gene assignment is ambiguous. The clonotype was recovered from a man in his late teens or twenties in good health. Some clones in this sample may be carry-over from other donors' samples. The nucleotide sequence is TGTGCCAGCAGCTTGCCCCCGAACACCGGGGAGCTGTTTTTT. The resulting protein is CASSLPPNTGELFF.